This T cell receptor (beta chain) stems from a study of T cells in Graves' hyperthyroidism and ophthalmopathy. TCR beta CDR3 sequences were amplified from RNA transcripts. With the HTBI primer set, the TCR CDR3 went through a first round of RT-PCR. TCRdb ran MiXCR on the multiplex PCR reads and lists one entry per CDR3 protein. The sample has more than 500,000 distinct CDR3 sequences; around 15% are singletons. For Graves' hyperthyroidism to be stable, ophthalmopathy could not progress within 18 months. Germline V gives CDR1 LGHNA, CDR2 YNFKEQ. The CDR3 spans 18 residues. The V and J ends lost 0 bases and 8 bases, in that order; junction bases with no gene match: 14.

Sequenced: blood. This TCR was sampled from a woman aged 40-49 years with Graves' hyperthyroidism. The V call is TRBV4-2, the J call TRBJ2-1; 9 nucleotides line up with TRBD2. For the CDR3, the DNA is TGTGCCAGCAGCCAAGATCAGGAGACTAGCGGAATAGGGGATGAGCAGTTCTTC. It yields the protein CASSQDQETSGIGDEQFF.